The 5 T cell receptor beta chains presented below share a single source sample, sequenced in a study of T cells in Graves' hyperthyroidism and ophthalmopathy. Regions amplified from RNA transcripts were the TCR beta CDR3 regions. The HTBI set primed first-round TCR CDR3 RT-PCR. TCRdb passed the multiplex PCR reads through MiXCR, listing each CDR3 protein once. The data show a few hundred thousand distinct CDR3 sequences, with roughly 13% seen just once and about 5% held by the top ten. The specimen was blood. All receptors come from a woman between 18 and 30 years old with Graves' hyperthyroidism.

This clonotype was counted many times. The CDR3 here is CASSHRDRVSYEQYF. CDR3 in DNA: TGTGCCAGCAGCCACCGGGACAGGGTCTCCTACGAGCAGTACTTC. The chain carries TRBV11-2 and TRBJ2-7; TRBD1 aligns across 9 bases. The CDR3 runs 15 residues. Losses at the gene ends were 5 bases for V and 0 bases for J; bases not matched to a gene: 5. Germline V CDR1 and CDR2: SGHAT, FQNNGV.

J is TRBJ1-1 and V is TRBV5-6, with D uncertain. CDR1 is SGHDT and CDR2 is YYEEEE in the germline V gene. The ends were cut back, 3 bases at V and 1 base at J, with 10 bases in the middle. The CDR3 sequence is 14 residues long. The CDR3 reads CASSSTLRNTEAFF. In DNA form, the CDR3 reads TGTGCCAGCAGCTCCACCCTGAGGAACACTGAAGCTTTCTTT. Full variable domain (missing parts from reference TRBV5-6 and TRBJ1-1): DAGVTQSPTHLIKTRGQQVTLRCSPKSGHDTVSWYQQALGQGPQFIFQYYEEEERQRGNFPDRFSGHQFPNYSSELNVNALLLGDSALYLCASSSTLRNTEAFFGQGTRLTVV.

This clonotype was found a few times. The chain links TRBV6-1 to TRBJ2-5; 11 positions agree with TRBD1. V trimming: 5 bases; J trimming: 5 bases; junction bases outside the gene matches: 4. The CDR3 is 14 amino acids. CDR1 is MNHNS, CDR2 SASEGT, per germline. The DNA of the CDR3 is TGTGCCAGCAGTAGGACAGGGGGCATGGAGACCCAGTACTTC. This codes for CASSRTGGMETQYF.

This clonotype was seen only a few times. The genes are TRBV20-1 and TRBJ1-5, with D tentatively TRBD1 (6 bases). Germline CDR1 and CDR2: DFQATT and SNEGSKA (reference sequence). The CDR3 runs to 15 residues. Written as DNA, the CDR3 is TGCGCCAGCCCGGCGGGCAGGGGAAAGTGGCAGCCCCAGCATTTT. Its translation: CASPAGRGKWQPQHF.

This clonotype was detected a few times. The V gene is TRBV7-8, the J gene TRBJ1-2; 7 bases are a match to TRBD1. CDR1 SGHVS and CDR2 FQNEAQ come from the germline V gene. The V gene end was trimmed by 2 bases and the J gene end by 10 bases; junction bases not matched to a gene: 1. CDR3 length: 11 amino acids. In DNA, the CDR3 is TGTGCCAGCAGCTTAAAGGGGGCCTACACCTTC. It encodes CASSLKGAYTF.